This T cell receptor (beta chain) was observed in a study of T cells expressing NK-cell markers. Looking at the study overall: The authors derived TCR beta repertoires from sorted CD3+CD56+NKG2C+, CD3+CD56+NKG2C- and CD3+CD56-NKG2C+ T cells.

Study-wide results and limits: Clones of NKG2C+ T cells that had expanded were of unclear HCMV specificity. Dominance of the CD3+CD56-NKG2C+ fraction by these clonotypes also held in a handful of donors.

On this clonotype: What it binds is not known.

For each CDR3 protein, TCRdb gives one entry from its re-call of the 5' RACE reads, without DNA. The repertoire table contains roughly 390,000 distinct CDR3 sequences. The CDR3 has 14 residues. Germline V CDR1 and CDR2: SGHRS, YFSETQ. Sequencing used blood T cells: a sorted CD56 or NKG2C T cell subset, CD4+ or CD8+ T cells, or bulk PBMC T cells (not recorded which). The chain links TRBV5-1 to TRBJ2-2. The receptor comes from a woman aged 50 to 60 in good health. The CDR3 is CASSLLGNTGELFF.